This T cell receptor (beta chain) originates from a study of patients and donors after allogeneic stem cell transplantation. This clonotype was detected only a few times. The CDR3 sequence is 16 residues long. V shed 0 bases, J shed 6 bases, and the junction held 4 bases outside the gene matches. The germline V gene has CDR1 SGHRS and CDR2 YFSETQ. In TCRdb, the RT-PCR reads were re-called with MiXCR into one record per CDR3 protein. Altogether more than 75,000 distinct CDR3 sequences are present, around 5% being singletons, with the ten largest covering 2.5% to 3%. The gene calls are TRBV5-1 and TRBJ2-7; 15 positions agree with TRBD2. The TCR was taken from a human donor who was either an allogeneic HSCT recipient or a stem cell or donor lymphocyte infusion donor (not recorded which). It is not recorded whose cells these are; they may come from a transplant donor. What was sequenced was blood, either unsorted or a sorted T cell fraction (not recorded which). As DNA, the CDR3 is TGCGCCAGCAGCTTGGACGGACTAGCGGGGGGGCGCGAGCAGTACTTC. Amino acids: CASSLDGLAGGREQYF.